What follows is one T cell receptor (beta chain) and its context. Treatment reported: 15 to 20 received Ad26.COV2.S at low or high dose, single or two shots; about five received placebo; per-sample allocation not given. Material that was analyzed had been drawn on day 63 after the first vaccine or placebo injection. The data were produced by immunoSEQ multiplex PCR, yet TCRdb's version contains in-frame clones alone and is incomplete. The sample lists roughly 240,000 clones; 88% were seen once. The CDR3 totals 17 residues. The data originate from a study of Ad26.COV2.S vaccination and SARS-CoV-2 variants. Overall study: Vaccine-arm donor from the placebo-controlled COV1001 Ad26.COV2.S trial.

This TCR derives from a person between 18 and 65 years old who received the Ad26.COV2.S COVID-19 vaccine or a placebo. V gene TRBV21-1 combines with J gene TRBJ2-3; TRBD2, the table's D call, lacks a check against the DNA. TRBV21-1 is shown as a pseudogene. The sequencing used peripheral blood, collected in a trial of Ad26.COV2.S vaccine versus placebo. The CDR3 DNA reads TGTGCCAGCAGCCCCCCGTGCGGCGGGACTGGCACAGATACGCAGTATTTT. It codes for CASSPPCGGTGTDTQYF.